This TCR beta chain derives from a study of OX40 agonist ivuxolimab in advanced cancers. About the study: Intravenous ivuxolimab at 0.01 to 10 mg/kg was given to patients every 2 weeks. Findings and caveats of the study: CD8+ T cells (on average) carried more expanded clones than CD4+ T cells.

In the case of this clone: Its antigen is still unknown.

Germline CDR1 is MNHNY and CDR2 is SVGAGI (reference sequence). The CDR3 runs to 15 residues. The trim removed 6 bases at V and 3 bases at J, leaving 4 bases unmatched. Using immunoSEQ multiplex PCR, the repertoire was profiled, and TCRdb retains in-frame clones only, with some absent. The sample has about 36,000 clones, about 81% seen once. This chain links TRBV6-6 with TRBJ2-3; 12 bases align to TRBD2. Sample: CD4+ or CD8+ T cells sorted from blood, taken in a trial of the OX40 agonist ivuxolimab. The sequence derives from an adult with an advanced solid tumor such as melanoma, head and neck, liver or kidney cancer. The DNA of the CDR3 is TGTGCCAGCAGGTCCGGACTAGCGGGAACAGATACGCAGTATTTT. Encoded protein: CASRSGLAGTDTQYF.